This entry features one T cell receptor (beta chain) sequence. There is no known antigen for this receptor. One base away there is no much larger clone; base qualities are not given. This sample's treatment or condition label indicates: approximately 9-day PBMC culture with coronavirus spike peptide pools or control peptides (ViraFEST assay). The ViraFEST assay, used in the study, expanded antigen-specific T cells with peptide pools and then identified the expanded clonotypes through TCR sequencing. The positive SARS-CoV-2 PCR tests of the convalescent patients were dated from March to December 2020, before the Alpha, Beta and Delta variants emerged in the United States. Each well held 2 million or so PBMCs cultured in IMDM containing roughly 5% human AB serum and roughly 10 IU/ml IL-2, with 9 to 10 ug/ml peptide pools added. On days 3 and 7, half of the culture medium was replaced with fresh IL-2-containing medium. After 10 days of culture, CD4+ T cells were isolated by negative selection using the EasySep CD4+ T cell isolation kit. Ficoll-Paque Plus gradient centrifugation was used to isolate PBMCs from whole blood, and the isolated PBMCs were then either used fresh or cryopreserved at -140C. Each culture condition was generally run in triplicate wells.

This sample is part of a study of vaccination and CD4 T cells after COVID-19 (dated by TCRdb to between 2022 and 2023). General notes on the study: Convalescent patients had a positive SARS-CoV-2 result on nasal swab PCR, and of these patients, several had mild disease and one had severe disease. In the convalescent cohort there were six males and four females, among whom were two Hispanic individuals, seven Caucasians, two Asians and one multiracial person. Two doses of either the Pfizer-BioNTech BNT162b2 vaccine (n=8) or the Moderna mRNA-1273 vaccine (n=2) were administered to participants. Post-COVID blood samples were collected from convalescent patients a median of approximately 93 days after diagnosis, with a range of roughly 30 to 161 days. Post-vaccine blood samples were collected a median of around 10 weeks after the second vaccine dose, ranging from about 12 to 241 days. The cultures were stimulated with overlapping spike peptide pools from SARS-CoV-2 and from the common cold coronaviruses HCoV-NL63, HCoV-OC43 and HCoV-229E. Control cultures used a CEFX viral epitope pool as positive control, an HIV-1 Nef peptide pool as negative control, or no peptide. In over 8 COVID-19 convalescent patients and a few infection-naive healthy vaccine recipients, the spike-specific CD4+ TCR repertoire before mRNA vaccination was compared with the repertoire after mRNA vaccination.

Library construction relied on PCR. At the Johns Hopkins FTIC core, DNA from the cultured CD4+ T cells underwent TCR sequencing with the Oncomine TCR Beta short-read assay. The QIAamp micro DNA kit was used to extract genomic DNA from the cultured CD4+ T cells. Oncomine TCR Beta libraries made from cultured CD4+ T cells were pooled using unique dual indexes and sequenced on an Illumina iSeq 100. From the authors' description of their analysis: Non-productive sequences were removed, and CDR3s that did not start with C, did not end with F or W, or were shorter than 7 amino acids were discarded. The MANAFEST web application identified antigen-specific clonotypes by comparing peptide-stimulated wells against reference wells and other culture wells. To be called positive, a clone needed an FDR below 0.05, an odds ratio above 5, and a productive frequency above 0.1% in at least two of three replicate wells. Cross-reactive clonotypes were defined as significantly expanded in both SARS-CoV-2 spike wells and at least one common cold coronavirus spike condition. Using R version 3.6.1, CDR3 homology was evaluated through Levenshtein distances (stringdist) along with unrooted phylogenetic trees (ape). The public reads were run again by TCRdb, first through fastp at Q25 and then through MiXCR, and only productive beta chains were kept. Each entry merges the rows of one CDR3 protein and shows their most common DNA and genes. These V and J calls derive from TCRdb rather than the authors' analysis. This sample is represented by 20,000 to 25,000 distinct CDR3 sequences; roughly two fifths of them were singletons. The ten top clones hold 11% to 15% of the sample.

Points the paper makes about the study in general: In convalescent patients, a median around 86% of post-vaccine SARS-CoV-2-reactive clones were detected only after vaccination, and vaccine-specific priming was suggested by this finding. Of the vaccine-specific clones found in convalescent patients, nearly all (304 of 307) were mono-reactive for SARS-CoV-2 spike instead of being cross-reactive with common cold coronaviruses. The median number of SARS-CoV-2-reactive clonotypes rose from approximately 20 after infection to approximately 41 after vaccination, but the change was not significant. The study included relatively few convalescent patients and did not analyze early timepoints after natural infection.

This TCR came from a human donor who had recovered from COVID-19. The sequencing input was CD4+ T cells from blood, cultured in vitro.

The CDR3 amino acid sequence is: CSALPREGLLLSSYEQYF. The nucleotide sequence reads TGCAGTGCTCTCCCGCGGGAGGGCCTGTTACTATCGTCCTACGAGCAGTACTTC. The sequence joins TRBV20-1 to TRBJ2-7; 9 bases in the middle match TRBD2. Sequences DFQATT (CDR1) and SNEGSKA (CDR2) are obtained from the germline V gene (reference sequence). Trimming takes 5 bases off V and 1 base off J; junction bases not matched to a gene: 18. The CDR3 has 18 amino acids, counting the end cysteine and phenylalanine. Only CDR3 DNA is held: 54 bases, read in frame from base 1.